One sample yielded the 27 T cell receptor beta chains listed below, sequenced in a study of control samples from healthy donors and cancer patients. The method was immunoSEQ multiplex PCR; TCRdb's version includes in-frame clones alone and lacks a portion of them. This sample has over 20,000 clones, with 75% to 85% found just once. The sequencing sample was made of PBMCs. The receptors were sampled from a man in his fifties or sixties with colorectal cancer.

The V gene is TRBV7-8, the J gene TRBJ2-7; D is undetermined. The CDR3 runs 13 residues. Germline V gene lookup returns CDR1 SGHVS and CDR2 FQNEAQ. V lost 5 bases and J lost 4, with 12 bases in between. The CDR3 loop reads CASSLSGDYEQYV. In nucleotides, the CDR3 is TGTGCCAGCAGCCTATCCGGCGATTACGAGCAGTACGTC.

The chain recombines TRBV3-1 (or the pseudogene TRBV3-2) with TRBJ1-6; D unclear. The V end was cut by 6 bases, the J end by 7 bases, with 19 bases between. Germline CDR1 is LGHDT and CDR2 is YNNKEL (reference sequence). The CDR3 has 16 amino acids. The CDR3 nucleotides read TGTGCCAGCAGATCGAAAGACACCTCTGCAAATTCACCCCTCCACTTT. Translation: CASRSKDTSANSPLHF.

This clone was seen a few times. The chain links TRBV3-1 (or the pseudogene TRBV3-2) to TRBJ2-2, with 7 bases fitting TRBD1. Germline lookup yields CDR1 LGHDT and CDR2 YNNKEL (reference sequence). The CDR3 totals 14 residues. Unmatched junction bases numbered 5, after V lost 3 bases and J lost 7 bases. For the CDR3, the DNA is TGTGCCAGCAGCCAGTACAGGGGCGGCGGGGAGCTGTTTTTT. Protein: CASSQYRGGGELFF.

This clone has just a few counts. The gene calls are TRBV24-1 and TRBJ2-3; a possible D gene is TRBD1 (7 bases). V gave up 9 bases and J gave up 2 bases, with 17 bases separating them. The length of the CDR3 is 15 residues. CDR1 is KGHDR, CDR2 SFDVKD, per germline. CDR3 in DNA: TGTGCCACCGCTTCAGGGGGGCGGACCACAGATACGCAGTATTTT. Protein product: CATASGGRTTDTQYF.

This chain uses TRBV19 with TRBJ2-3; D perhaps matches TRBD2 (6 bases). The CDR3 is 15 amino acids. Trimming removed 5 bases at V and 8 bases at J, with 20 bases between. From germline, CDR1 is LNHDA and CDR2 SQIVND (reference sequence). CDR3 coding DNA: TGTGCCAGTAGTTTACCTGGGACTGTAGGCGCTACGCAGTATTTT. It yields the protein CASSLPGTVGATQYF.

DNA of the CDR3: TGCAGCGTTGAAGAGCGACGAACTAGCGTAGGCACAGATACGCAGTATTTT. Protein: CSVEERRTSVGTDTQYF. This chain connects TRBV29-1 to TRBJ2-3, with 7 positions matching TRBD2. Germline V gene sequence: CDR1 SQVTM, CDR2 ANQGSEA. The CDR3 length is 17 residues. V gave up 0 bases and J gave up 1 base; unmatched junction bases: 10.

This clone was counted once. This rearrangement joins TRBV2 to TRBJ1-1, with D perhaps matching TRBD1 (5 bases). CDR1 is SNHLY, CDR2 FYNNEI, per germline. CDR3 length equals 14 residues. The germline V and J ends were trimmed by 6 bases and 1 base, with 12 bases remaining between them. The CDR3 loop is CASSTNTGNTEAFF. DNA of the CDR3: TGTGCCAGCAGCACAAATACAGGGAACACTGAAGCTTTCTTT.

In this sample, this clone turned up a few times. This rearrangement joins TRBV29-1 to TRBJ2-1; D possibly matches TRBD1 or TRBD2 (6 bases each). CDR1 SQVTM and CDR2 ANQGSEA come from the germline V gene. The CDR3 is 17 amino acids. The germline V and J ends were trimmed by 0 bases and 9 bases, with 24 bases remaining between them. CDR3 in DNA: TGCAGCGTTGAAGATCTGGAGGGGGGCCTGGGTGGTAGTGAGCAGTTCTTC. Its protein product is CSVEDLEGGLGGSEQFF.

The CDR3, as DNA: TGTGCCAGCAGCTTAGGTGCCCTGGGGACCCCAGATACGCAGTATTTT. As protein: CASSLGALGTPDTQYF. This chain joins TRBV7-7 and TRBJ2-3, with D perhaps TRBD1 or TRBD2 (5 bases each). CDR3 size: 16 residues. V shed 1 base and J shed 4 bases, with 15 bases lying between them. Germline-derived CDR1 and CDR2 are SSHAT and FNYEAQ (reference sequence).

The rearrangement uses TRBV24-1 and TRBJ2-7; D may be TRBD1 (5 bases). The germline V and J ends were trimmed by 2 bases and 5 bases, with 21 bases remaining between them. The CDR3 has 17 residues. Germline V CDR1 and CDR2: KGHDR, SFDVKD. CDR3 in DNA: TGTGCCACCAGTGATTGGTCCCCCGCAGGGCAAACCCACGAGCAGTACGTC. Encoded protein: CATSDWSPAGQTHEQYV.

This chain connects TRBV11-2 to TRBJ2-7, with 7 positions matching TRBD1. V dropped 5 bases and J dropped 3; count of bases not matched to a gene: 4. Germline-derived CDR1 and CDR2 are SGHAT and FQNNGV. The CDR3 sequence is 13 residues long. As DNA, the CDR3 is TGTGCCAGCAGCGCAGACAGGGACTACGAGCAGTACTTC. Translating it yields CASSADRDYEQYF.

V gene TRBV19 combines with J gene TRBJ2-1; a possible D gene is TRBD2 (6 bases). Trimming removed 1 base at V and 6 bases at J, with 16 bases between. The V gene's germline CDR1 is LNHDA and CDR2 SQIVND (reference sequence). This CDR3 region has 16 residues. CDR3 loop: CASSIVRPGDGNEQFF. For the CDR3, the DNA is TGTGCCAGTAGTATAGTCCGCCCGGGAGACGGCAATGAGCAGTTCTTC.

V usage is TRBV25-1 and J usage is TRBJ1-1, with D unresolved. V lost 5 bases to trimming and J lost 2 bases, with 6 bases between them. In germline, CDR1 is MGHDK, CDR2 SYGVNS. The CDR3 is 12 amino acids. CDR3 amino acids: CASSTANTEAFF. The CDR3 region has the DNA TGTGCCAGCAGTACAGCCAACACTGAAGCTTTCTTT.

V is TRBV12-5 and J is TRBJ1-1, with TRBD1 matching over 9 bases. With 4 bases clipped from V and 10 bases from J, the junction kept 7 bases outside the gene matches. The CDR3 is 13 residues long. The germline V gene has CDR1 LGHNT and CDR2 FRNRAP. CDR3 DNA sequence: TGTGCTAGTGGTTCCCGGACAGGGGCGGGAGCTTTCTTT. Protein sequence: CASGSRTGAGAFF.

The chain combines TRBV6-1 with TRBJ1-1; maybe TRBD1 (5 bases). V was shortened by 2 bases and J by 0 bases, with 10 bases between the two germline ends. There are 15 residues in the CDR3. Germline V lookup: CDR1 MNHNS, CDR2 SASEGT. The CDR3 coding sequence is TGTGCCAGCAGTGAACGACAGCGGATGAACACTGAAGCTTTCTTT. Its protein product is CASSERQRMNTEAFF.

The chain links TRBV6-4 to TRBJ2-1; TRBD2 matches at 11 bases. J lost 3 bases, V lost 0 bases, and 1 base had no gene match. This CDR3 comprises 16 residues. Germline CDR1 reads MRHNA; CDR2 reads SNTAGT. For the CDR3, the DNA is TGTGCCAGCAGTGACTCAGGGACTAGCGGCTACAATGAGCAGTTCTTC. It codes for CASSDSGTSGYNEQFF.

The V call is TRBV29-1, the J call TRBJ2-2; 9 bases match TRBD2. The CDR3 consists of 14 residues. The V and J ends lost 7 bases and 3 bases, in that order; junction bases with no gene match: 6. Germline-derived CDR1 and CDR2 are SQVTM and ANQGSEA. CDR3 in amino acids: CSAALAGYTGELFF. CDR3 bases: TGCAGCGCGGCCCTAGCGGGGTACACCGGGGAGCTGTTTTTT.

The chain links TRBV14 to TRBJ2-3; possibly TRBD1 for D (5 bases). Per the germline V gene, CDR1 is SGHDN and CDR2 is FVKESK. The germline V and J ends were trimmed by 3 bases and 2 bases, with 15 bases remaining between them. The CDR3 totals 16 residues. CDR3 DNA sequence: TGTGCCAGCAGCCAGGCGACAGAAATCTACACAGATACGCAGTATTTT. It translates to CASSQATEIYTDTQYF. The full variable domain, its missing parts supplied by reference TRBV14 and TRBJ2-3, is EAGVTQFPSHSVIEKGQTVTLRCDPISGHDNLYWYRRVMGKEIKFLLHFVKESKQDESGMPNNRFLAERTGGTYSTLKVQPAELEDSGVYFCASSQATEIYTDTQYFGPGTRLTVL.

This chain uses TRBV6-5 with TRBJ1-2; 8 bases agree with TRBD1. The J segment lost 0 bases and the V segment lost 2 bases, leaving 5 bases of the junction unmatched. Germline V gene data show CDR1 as MNHEY and CDR2 as SVGAGI. The CDR3 is 16 residues long. CDR3 region: CASSYGGQASNYGYTF. Here the CDR3 DNA reads TGTGCCAGCAGTTACGGGGGACAGGCATCTAACTATGGCTACACCTTC.

The chain joins TRBV6-5 to TRBJ1-1, with D maybe TRBD1 (5 bases). There are 14 residues in the CDR3. Trimming took 3 bases from V and 1 from J, leaving 9 bases between them. The V gene's germline CDR1 is MNHEY and CDR2 SVGAGI. CDR3 sequence: CASSYLTENTEAFF. Written as DNA, the CDR3 is TGTGCCAGCAGTTATCTGACAGAGAACACTGAAGCTTTCTTT.

Written as DNA, the CDR3 is TGTGCCAGCTCTCTCGACGAACGTCGTCGAGCTTTCTTT. Translated, it gives CASSLDERRRAFF. The V call is TRBV18, the J call TRBJ1-1; no clear D gene. The V and J ends lost 6 bases and 10 bases respectively, with 18 bases between them. Germline lookup yields CDR1 KGHSH and CDR2 LQKENI. The CDR3 is made up of 13 amino acids.

This chain uses TRBV18 with TRBJ2-3; 9 bases align to TRBD2. The trim removed 3 bases at V and 6 bases at J, leaving 7 bases unmatched. Germline V gene lookup returns CDR1 KGHSH and CDR2 LQKENI. This CDR3 region has 15 residues. Here the CDR3 reads CASSPFGLASDTQYF. CDR3 sequence (DNA): TGTGCCAGCTCACCCTTTGGACTAGCGTCGGATACGCAGTATTTT.

The chain uses TRBV11-2 and TRBJ1-1; D call uncertain. The V end was cut by 1 base, the J end by 5 bases, with 8 bases between. The CDR3 extends over 13 amino acids. Germline values: CDR1 SGHAT, CDR2 FQNNGV. The CDR3 loop reads CASSLVGYTEAFF. The CDR3, as DNA: TGTGCCAGCAGCTTAGTGGGCTATACTGAAGCTTTCTTT.

This sequence joins TRBV3-1 (or the pseudogene TRBV3-2) and TRBJ1-6, with a tentative D call TRBD1 (5 bases). CDR3 length: 12 amino acids. Trimming stripped 3 bases from V and 8 bases from J, with 5 bases between. Germline V gene sequence: CDR1 LGHDT, CDR2 YNNKEL (reference sequence). CDR3 DNA sequence: TGTGCCAGCAGCCAGGGGGATTCACCCCTCCACTTT. This translates into CASSQGDSPLHF.

V gene TRBV6-2 or TRBV6-3 combines with J gene TRBJ1-1; D perhaps matches TRBD1 (5 bases). The ends were cut back, 4 bases at V and 5 bases at J, with 14 bases in the middle. The germline gives CDR1 MNHEY, CDR2 SVGEGT. CDR3 length equals 14 residues. The chain's CDR3 is CASSSRARGTEAFF. The CDR3, as DNA: TGTGCCAGCAGTTCCAGGGCTCGAGGGACTGAAGCTTTCTTT.

The chain carries TRBV29-1 and TRBJ1-2; TRBD1 might be the D (6 bases). Germline V gene data show CDR1 as SQVTM and CDR2 as ANQGSEA. V lost 3 bases and J lost 2, with 13 bases in between. The CDR3 spans 14 residues. This chain's CDR3 is CSVDGGRGNYGYTF. The CDR3 nucleotides read TGCAGCGTTGACGGGGGGCGCGGAAACTATGGCTACACCTTC.

The V gene is TRBV7-9, the J gene TRBJ2-3; D possibly corresponds to TRBD2 (6 bases). V was trimmed by 2 bases and J by 0 bases, leaving 21 bases between them. The CDR3 length is 19 residues. Germline CDR1 reads SEHNR; CDR2 reads FQNEAQ (reference sequence). The CDR3, as DNA: TGTGCCAGCAGCTTAAGGCCCTCTCGTCTAGCGCCGAGCACAGATACGCAGTATTTT. Translated: CASSLRPSRLAPSTDTQYF.